This entry lists 16 T cell receptor beta chains sequenced from one sample in a study of blood T cell repertoires in COVID-19. The repertoire was sequenced with immunoSEQ multiplex PCR; TCRdb's copy has only in-frame clones and lacks some. The sample carries about 210,000 clones, over 75% recorded once. The sequenced sample consisted of peripheral blood. These receptors came from a woman between 40 and 55 years old with acute or convalescent COVID-19.

This clone was recorded only once. The chain couples TRBV11-2 to TRBJ2-7, with TRBD1 matching 8 bases. CDR1 SGHAT and CDR2 FQNNGV come from the germline V gene. Losses at the gene ends were 1 base for V and 3 bases for J; bases not matched to a gene: 5. CDR3 length: 15 amino acids. Here the CDR3 DNA reads TGTGCCAGCAGCTTAGCCCCAGGGGGCGGCTACGAGCAGTACGTC. It yields the protein CASSLAPGGGYEQYV.

V usage is TRBV4-2 and J usage is TRBJ1-4; TRBD1 is a possible D gene (5 bases). Germline V gene sequence: CDR1 LGHNA, CDR2 YNFKEQ. Trimming removed 1 base from V and 7 bases from J, with 13 bases in between. CDR3 length: 15 amino acids. CDR3 nucleotides: TGTGCCAGCAGCCAAGTGTTGGGGCGGGGTGAAAAACTGTTTTTT. It codes for CASSQVLGRGEKLFF.

The gene calls are TRBV7-3 and TRBJ1-5; D is unclear. The germline CDR1 and CDR2 sequences are SGHTA and FQGTGA. This CDR3 has 14 amino acids. Trimming removed 2 bases at V and 0 bases at J, with 5 bases between. The DNA of the CDR3 is TGTGCCAGCAGCTTAGAGGGTAGCAATCAGCCCCAGCATTTT. Translation: CASSLEGSNQPQHF.

The V and J genes are TRBV5-1 and TRBJ2-3; D is perhaps TRBD1 (5 bases). Germline V CDR1 and CDR2: SGHRS, YFSETQ. Trimming shortened V by 2 bases and J by 4 bases, and 14 bases separated the two germline ends. The CDR3 is made up of 15 amino acids. The chain's CDR3 is CASSLGQGRADTQYF. The CDR3 DNA reads as TGCGCCAGCAGCTTAGGGCAGGGTAGGGCAGATACGCAGTATTTT.

V and J are TRBV6-1 and TRBJ2-7; D not certain. The V gene lost 3 bases and the J gene lost 4 bases, with 13 bases spanning the gap. Germline V lookup: CDR1 MNHNS, CDR2 SASEGT. The CDR3 contains 14 residues. CDR3 coding DNA: TGTGCCAGCAGTGATAGTCTAGTATCGTACGAGCAGTACGTC. This codes for CASSDSLVSYEQYV.

V and J are TRBV6-4 and TRBJ2-3, with TRBD2 identical over 12 bases. The CDR3 is 17 amino acids. The V gene's germline CDR1 is MRHNA and CDR2 SNTAGT. After removal of 0 bases from V and 5 bases from J, the junction contained 6 bases not matched to a gene. The CDR3 sequence is CASSDSASGGAVDTQYF. For the CDR3, the DNA is TGTGCCAGCAGTGACTCGGCTAGCGGGGGGGCGGTAGATACGCAGTATTTT.

A remark on this clone: At one end the junction does not follow the germline gene, possibly because of a read error. V and J are TRBV6-1 and TRBJ1-2, with no clear D. Germline lookup yields CDR1 MNHNS and CDR2 SASEGT. The CDR3 has 13 residues. CDR3 nucleotide sequence: TGTGCCAGCAGAGAAGGGAGGGACTATGGCTACACCTTC. Its translation: CASREGRDYGYTF.

The rearrangement links TRBV12-3 or TRBV12-4 to TRBJ1-6, with no clear D. V was clipped by 4 bases and J by 8 bases, with 9 bases between them. The length of the CDR3 is 13 residues. This CDR3 reads CASSSGPYSPLHF. CDR3 nucleotides: TGTGCCAGCAGTTCTGGGCCCTATTCACCCCTCCACTTT.

The V call is TRBV27, the J call TRBJ1-2; possibly TRBD1 for D (5 bases). Germline values: CDR1 MNHEY, CDR2 SMNVEV (reference sequence). The CDR3 has 15 residues. V lost 4 bases to trimming and J lost 8 bases, with 20 bases between them. CDR3 bases: TGTGCCAGCAGTTCGGGCGGGAAGGGGCCAGGGGGCTACACCTTC. Protein: CASSSGGKGPGGYTF.

This sequence joins TRBV7-2 and TRBJ2-7; 8 bases fit TRBD2. The assigned J gene may be wrong: the sequence end matches TRBJ2-1 better. Per germline, CDR1 SGHTA and CDR2 FQGNSA. The CDR3 is 16 residues long. Written as DNA, the CDR3 is TGTGCCAGCAGCTTAGTGGGTAGCGGGAAAGACAATGAGCAGTTCTTC. Its protein is CASSLVGSGKDNEQFF.

CDR3 protein: CASSPLLAGGGETQYF. In DNA form, the CDR3 reads TGTGCCAGCAGCCCCCTACTAGCGGGGGGGGGCGAGACCCAGTACTTC. The gene calls are TRBV3-1 (or the pseudogene TRBV3-2) and TRBJ2-5; 13 bases line up with TRBD2. From germline, CDR1 is LGHDT and CDR2 YNNKEL (reference sequence). The CDR3 runs to 16 residues. V dropped 4 bases and J dropped 5; count of bases not matched to a gene: 7.

The chain couples TRBV30 to TRBJ1-1, with TRBD1 matching over 7 bases. J lost 10 bases, V lost 5 bases, and 13 bases had no gene match. This CDR3 contains 13 residues. CDR1 is GTSNPN and CDR2 is SVGIG in the germline V gene (reference sequence). The CDR3 here is CAWDRTTGSVAFF. CDR3 sequence (DNA): TGTGCCTGGGATCGGACGACAGGGTCGGTAGCTTTCTTT.

This chain joins TRBV23-1 and TRBJ1-2, with 10 bases identical to TRBD1. TRBV23-1 is sorted into the ORF group, with uncertain function. V gave up 8 bases and J gave up 13 bases; unmatched junction bases: 7. The CDR3 loop spans 11 amino acids. The CDR3 is CASGGGQGTTF. CDR3 bases: TGCGCCAGCGGGGGGGGACAGGGGACCACCTTC.

This chain joins TRBV2 and TRBJ1-1; perhaps TRBD1 as D (6 bases). With 7 bases removed from V and 0 bases from J, the gap between germline ends came to 15 bases. CDR1 and CDR2 from the germline V gene are SNHLY and FYNNEI. The CDR3 is 15 residues long. DNA for the CDR3: TGTGCCAGCATCCGATCAGGGGCTATGAACACTGAAGCTTTCTTT. Translating it yields CASIRSGAMNTEAFF.

V usage is TRBV29-1 and J usage is TRBJ1-1, with D possibly TRBD1 on 5 matching bases. The CDR3 runs to 14 residues. The V end lost 4 bases, the J end lost 1 base, and 13 bases lay between the germline ends. The germline V gene has CDR1 SQVTM and CDR2 ANQGSEA. This CDR3 reads CSVAGDGWNTEAFF. CDR3 nucleotide sequence: TGCAGCGTTGCGGGGGATGGGTGGAACACTGAAGCTTTCTTT.

The chain is built from TRBV2 and TRBJ1-6; D unresolved. Germline V gene data show CDR1 as SNHLY and CDR2 as FYNNEI. The CDR3 length is 16 residues. Trimming removed 6 bases at V and 9 bases at J, with 21 bases between. The CDR3 bases are TGTGCCAGCAGCGCGGGCCTCCGGAACAAGGGTTCACCCCTCCACTTT. It encodes CASSAGLRNKGSPLHF.